These 3 T cell receptor beta chains were sequenced from one sample in a study of blood T cells in healthy people across ages. Combining a sample-barcoded 5' primer with a J-beta primer mix, a second PCR ran for about 7 to 11 cycles. From the 5' RACE reads, TCRdb called clonotypes with MiXCR, one entry per CDR3 protein. The sample lists around 1,000,000 distinct CDR3 sequences; about 25% were seen once. The sample was also linked to a second study, of T cells of mothers and their children.

The sequenced sample consisted of blood. The receptor set was obtained from a girl between 2 and 10 years old in good health.

The chain is built from TRBV2 and TRBJ2-3; 10 bases line up with TRBD2. This CDR3 has 15 residues. Per germline, CDR1 SNHLY and CDR2 FYNNEI. J lost 2 bases, V lost 8 bases, and 7 bases had no gene match. CDR3 residues: CASWPGLAVTDTQYF. DNA of the CDR3: TGTGCCAGCTGGCCCGGACTAGCGGTCACAGATACGCAGTATTTT.

CDR3 bases: TGTGCCAGCAGCCAAGGGCCTAGCGGAAAACACTACGAGCAGTACTTC. Residues: CASSQGPSGKHYEQYF. J is TRBJ2-5 and V is TRBV14; 7 positions agree with TRBD2. Judging by the DNA end, TRBJ2-7 fits better; the J call may be wrong. The germline CDR1 and CDR2 sequences are SGHDN and FVKESK. This CDR3 has 16 amino acids.

A few counts support this clonotype. CDR3 in DNA: TGTGCCAGCAGCGCTCTAGCGAGTGCTAGCACAGATACGCAGTATTTT. Protein: CASSALASASTDTQYF. The J gene is TRBJ2-3, the V gene TRBV5-6, with TRBD2 as a possible D gene (6 bases). The CDR3 sequence is 16 residues long. V lost 4 bases, J lost 0 bases, and 15 bases lay in between. Per germline, CDR1 SGHDT and CDR2 YYEEEE. The entire variable domain, with the rest obtained from reference TRBV5-6 and TRBJ2-3, is as follows: DAGVTQSPTHLIKTRGQQVTLRCSPKSGHDTVSWYQQALGQGPQFIFQYYEEEERQRGNFPDRFSGHQFPNYSSELNVNALLLGDSALYLCASSALASASTDTQYFGPGTRLTVL.